Listed below are T cell receptor beta chains from one sample, sequenced in a study of T cell repertoires in cytomegalovirus infection. Each CDR3 protein gets one entry after TCRdb re-called the reads with MiXCR. Of 200,000 to 300,000 distinct CDR3 sequences in the sample, roughly 15% were seen once. Sequencing was carried out using PBMCs. The receptors here all came from a human donor in good health (CMV status not recorded). Some clones in this sample may be carry-over from other donors' samples. The CDR3 runs from the conserved cysteine through the conserved F or W. The D gene is left open where the match is weak. The listing skips clone size in some rows; elsewhere it reads once, few, many or a size class.

J,length,D,V,size,DNA,CDR3
TRBJ2-1,16,TRBD2,TRBV10-3,NA,TGTGCCATCAGTGAGTCAAGGACTAGCGGGAGAAGTGAGCAGTTCTTC,CAISESRTSGRSEQFF
TRBJ1-3,17,TRBD1,TRBV7-2,many,TGTGCCAGCAGCTTAGCCCCGGGACAGGGCTCAGGAAACACCATATATTTT,CASSLAPGQGSGNTIYF
TRBJ2-5,14,NA,TRBV5-1,NA,TGCGCCAGCAGCTTGGTTGGGGGACCAGAGACCCAGTACTTC,CASSLVGGPETQYF
TRBJ1-2,12,TRBD1,TRBV28,few,TGTGCCAGCAGACCAGGGGGCTCTGGCTACACCTTC,CASRPGGSGYTF
TRBJ2-7,12,TRBD2,TRBV5-1,NA,TGCGCCAGCAGCTTGGGTAGCGGGGAGCAGTACTTC,CASSLGSGEQYF
TRBJ2-3,14,TRBD1,TRBV7-2,few,TGTGCCAGCAGTTGGGACAGGGGGTCAGATACGCAGTATTTT,CASSWDRGSDTQYF
TRBJ2-5,15,NA,TRBV14,few,TGTGCCAGCAGCCAATCTAGGCCAGCGCGGGAGACCCAGTACTTC,CASSQSRPARETQYF
TRBJ2-1,16,TRBD2,TRBV27,few,TGTGCCAGCATGGGGCCAGGGACTAGTAGATCTTATGAGCAGTTCTTC,CASMGPGTSRSYEQFF
TRBJ1-1,15,NA,TRBV12-3/TRBV12-4,many,TGTGCCAGCAGTTTAGCTTCAGGGGTGATAACTGAAGCTTTCTTT,CASSLASGVITEAFF
TRBJ2-7,14,NA,TRBV20-1,NA,TGCAGTGCTAGAGATAGCAGGAGCTCCTACGAGCAGTACTTC,CSARDSRSSYEQYF
TRBJ2-3,16,NA,TRBV7-9,many,TGTGCCAGCAGCTCTACAAGGGACTCCACCACAGATACGCAGTATTTT,CASSSTRDSTTDTQYF
TRBJ1-1,18,NA,TRBV11-2,many,TGTGCCAGCAGCTTAGATCTGGCAGTCGTAAATGATAACACTGAAGCTTTCTTT,CASSLDLAVVNDNTEAFF
TRBJ2-5,14,NA,TRBV7-7,many,TGTGCCAGCAGCTTTTCAGGGGCCGAGGAGACCCAGTACTTC,CASSFSGAEETQYF
TRBJ2-1,12,TRBD2,TRBV2,NA,TGTACCAGCAGTAGTGGACTAGGAGAGCAGTTCTTC,CTSSSGLGEQFF
TRBJ1-2,15,NA,TRBV7-2,many,TGTGCCAGCAGCTTAGCAGGCACAGAGGGCTATGGCTACACCTTC,CASSLAGTEGYGYTF
TRBJ2-7,20,TRBD2,TRBV15,few,TGTGCCACCAGCAGAGATTTAGATATGGTTACTGGGACTAGCGGATACGAGCAGTACTTC,CATSRDLDMVTGTSGYEQYF
TRBJ1-5,13,NA,TRBV29-1,few,TGCAGCGTTGTCGTTGTTTTGGGGCAGCCCCAGCATTTT,CSVVVVLGQPQHF
TRBJ2-1,16,TRBD2,TRBV29-1,few,TGCAGCGTCGACGGGCTAGCGGGAAGCTCCTACAATGAGCAGTTCTTC,CSVDGLAGSSYNEQFF
TRBJ2-5,15,NA,TRBV4-2,many,TGTGCCAGCAGCCAAGATCCGGCGGGACGGGAGACCCAGTACTTC,CASSQDPAGRETQYF
TRBJ1-1,13,TRBD1,TRBV2,few,TGTGCCAGCAAGGCAGGGGGCAACACTGAAGCTTTCTTT,CASKAGGNTEAFF
TRBJ1-1,13,NA,TRBV6-1,few,TGTGCCAGCAGTGACAGGTCGGGCACTGAAGCTTTCTTT,CASSDRSGTEAFF
TRBJ2-2,14,NA,TRBV9,NA,TGTGCCAGCAGCGTAGAGGGCCCGGCCGGGGAGCTGTTTTTT,CASSVEGPAGELFF
TRBJ2-1,20,NA,TRBV29-1,NA,TGCAGCGTTCGAGGTGATGTTCGAGGGAAGGTATTTGTCTCTTACAATGAGCAGTTCTTC,CSVRGDVRGKVFVSYNEQFF
TRBJ2-2,15,NA,TRBV24-1,many,TGTGCCACCAGTGAGTCGTCAGGGTACACCGGGGAGCTGTTTTTT,CATSESSGYTGELFF
TRBJ2-7,13,NA,TRBV29-1,NA,TGCAGCGTTAGCAGGGGTTTCGACTACGAGCAGTACTTC,CSVSRGFDYEQYF
TRBJ1-1,15,NA,TRBV19,NA,TGTGCCAGTAGTATGGCAGGAACAGCGAACACTGAAGCTTTCTTT,CASSMAGTANTEAFF
TRBJ2-7,15,TRBD1,TRBV7-2,many,TGTGCCAGCAGCTTAGCTCCGGGACAGGGAACCTCGCGGGACTTC,CASSLAPGQGTSRDF
TRBJ2-7,16,TRBD1,TRBV28,many,TGTGCCAGCAGTACGCCGGGACAGGGGAAGTTTGGCGAGCAGTACTTC,CASSTPGQGKFGEQYF
TRBJ1-5,19,TRBD1,TRBV7-2,many,TGTGCCAGCAGCTTACGGGACAGGGCTGGTGGGGCTAGCAATCAGCCCCAGCATTTT,CASSLRDRAGGASNQPQHF
TRBJ1-4,14,NA,TRBV7-8,NA,TGTGCCAGCAGCTCCGCGGCCGAGGGGGAAAAACTGTTTTTT,CASSSAAEGEKLFF
TRBJ2-1,14,TRBD2,TRBV10-2,few,TGCGCCAGCAGGGAGGCGGGGGGGCCGGATGAGCAGTTCTTC,CASREAGGPDEQFF
TRBJ2-1,13,NA,TRBV6-1,few,TGTGCCAGCACCCCGAGGACCCTAAATGAGCAGTTCTTC,CASTPRTLNEQFF
TRBJ2-6,20,TRBD1,TRBV4-3,many,TGCGCCAGCAGCCAAGACCTACCGACAGGGGTTAGCTCTGGGGCCAACGTCCTGACTTTC,CASSQDLPTGVSSGANVLTF
TRBJ1-1,13,NA,TRBV7-6,few,TGTGCCAGCAGCTTAGAGACCGACACTGAAGCTTTCTTT,CASSLETDTEAFF
TRBJ2-7,11,NA,TRBV28,many,TGTGCCAGCAACACGGGGAACGAGCAGTACTTC,CASNTGNEQYF
TRBJ2-3,13,NA,TRBV11-2,many,TGTGCCAGCAGCGTCGAGATGACAGATACGCAGTATTTT,CASSVEMTDTQYF
TRBJ2-7,19,TRBD2,TRBV6-6,many,TGTGCCAGCAGTCCACAACCGGGACTAGCGGGAGGGCCCCCCTACGAGCAGTACTTC,CASSPQPGLAGGPPYEQYF
TRBJ2-7,11,NA,TRBV29-1,NA,TGCAGCGTTGAATTTTCCTACGAGCAGTACTTC,CSVEFSYEQYF
TRBJ2-2,15,TRBD1,TRBV29-1,few,TGCAGCGTCCACATAACAGGGGACGAGACCGGGGAGCTGTTTTTT,CSVHITGDETGELFF
TRBJ1-2,13,NA,TRBV7-9,many,TGTGCCAGCAGCTCCCCAGGGGTACTTGGCTACACCTTC,CASSSPGVLGYTF
TRBJ2-7,12,NA,TRBV2,many,TGTGCCCGTGGGTATCAAACGGACGAGCAGTACTTC,CARGYQTDEQYF
TRBJ2-7,14,NA,TRBV6-2/TRBV6-3,few,TGTGCCAGCAGTTACTATGGCGGGACCTACGAGCAGTACTTC,CASSYYGGTYEQYF
TRBJ1-1,14,NA,TRBV6-2/TRBV6-3,few,TGTGCCAGCAGTTTTTCCGGACAAAACACTGAAGCTTTCTTT,CASSFSGQNTEAFF
TRBJ2-7,13,NA,TRBV6-2/TRBV6-3,NA,TGTGCCAGCAGTTACTCGAGTGGCCTACAAAAGTACTTC,CASSYSSGLQKYF
TRBJ2-6,16,NA,TRBV10-3,few,TGTGCCATCGGGATAGCCTCCTTCTCTGGGGCCAACGTCCTGACTTTC,CAIGIASFSGANVLTF
TRBJ1-6,16,NA,TRBV11-2,many,TGTGCCAGCAGCCAAGGCGACACATCCAGAAGGTCACCCCTCCACTTT,CASSQGDTSRRSPLHF
TRBJ2-7,11,NA,TRBV29-1,few,TGCAGCGGAGCGACGGTATACGAGCAGTACTTC,CSGATVYEQYF
TRBJ1-2,13,NA,TRBV2,NA,TGTGCCAGCCGTACCCAACAGGGTCTTGGCTACACCTTC,CASRTQQGLGYTF
TRBJ2-1,15,TRBD2,TRBV7-2,many,TGTGCCAGCAAACGTAGCGGGGAATCCTACAATGAGCAGTTCTTC,CASKRSGESYNEQFF
TRBJ2-4,14,NA,TRBV2,NA,TGTGCCAGCAGTGTTGGCCAAGCCAAAAACATTCAGTACTTC,CASSVGQAKNIQYF
TRBJ2-7,12,NA,TRBV9,many,TGTGCCAGCAGCGCAGACGGCTACGAGCAGTACTTC,CASSADGYEQYF
TRBJ1-1,12,NA,TRBV19,NA,TGTGCCACCGGACCGGGAAGGACTGAAGCTTTCTTT,CATGPGRTEAFF
TRBJ1-1,13,NA,TRBV7-2,many,TGTGCCAGCAGCTTAGCCGAGAACACTGAAGCTTTCTTT,CASSLAENTEAFF